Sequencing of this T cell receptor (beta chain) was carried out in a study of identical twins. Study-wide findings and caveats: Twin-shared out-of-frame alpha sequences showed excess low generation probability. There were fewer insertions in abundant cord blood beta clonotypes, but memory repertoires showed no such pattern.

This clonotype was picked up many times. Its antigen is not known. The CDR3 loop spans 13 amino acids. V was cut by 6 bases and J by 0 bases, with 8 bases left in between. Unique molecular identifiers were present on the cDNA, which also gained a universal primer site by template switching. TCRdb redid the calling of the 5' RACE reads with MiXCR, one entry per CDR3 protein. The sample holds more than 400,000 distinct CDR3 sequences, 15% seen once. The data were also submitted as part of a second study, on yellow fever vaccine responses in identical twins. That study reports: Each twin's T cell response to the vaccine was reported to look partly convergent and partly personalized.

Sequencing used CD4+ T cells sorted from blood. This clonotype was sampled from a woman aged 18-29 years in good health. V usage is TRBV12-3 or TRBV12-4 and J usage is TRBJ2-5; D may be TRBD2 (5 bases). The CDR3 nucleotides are TGTGCCAGCAGCACGGGGTACCAAGAGACCCAGTACTTC. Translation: CASSTGYQETQYF.